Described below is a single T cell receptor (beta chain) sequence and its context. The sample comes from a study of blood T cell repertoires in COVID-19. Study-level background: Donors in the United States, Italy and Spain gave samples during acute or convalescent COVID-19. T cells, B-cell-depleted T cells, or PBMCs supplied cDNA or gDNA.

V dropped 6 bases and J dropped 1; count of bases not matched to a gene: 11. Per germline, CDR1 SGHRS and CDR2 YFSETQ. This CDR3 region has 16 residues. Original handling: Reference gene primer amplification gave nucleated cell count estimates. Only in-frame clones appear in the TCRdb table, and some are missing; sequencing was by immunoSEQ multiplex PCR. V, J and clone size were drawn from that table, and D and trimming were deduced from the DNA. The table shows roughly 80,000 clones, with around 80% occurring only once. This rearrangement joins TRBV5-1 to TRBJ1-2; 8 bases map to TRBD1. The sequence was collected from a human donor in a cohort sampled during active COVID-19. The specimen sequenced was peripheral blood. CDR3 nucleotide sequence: TGCGCCAGCACCGCAGGACAGGGCTCTTTTAACTATGGCTACACCTTC. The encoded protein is CASTAGQGSFNYGYTF.